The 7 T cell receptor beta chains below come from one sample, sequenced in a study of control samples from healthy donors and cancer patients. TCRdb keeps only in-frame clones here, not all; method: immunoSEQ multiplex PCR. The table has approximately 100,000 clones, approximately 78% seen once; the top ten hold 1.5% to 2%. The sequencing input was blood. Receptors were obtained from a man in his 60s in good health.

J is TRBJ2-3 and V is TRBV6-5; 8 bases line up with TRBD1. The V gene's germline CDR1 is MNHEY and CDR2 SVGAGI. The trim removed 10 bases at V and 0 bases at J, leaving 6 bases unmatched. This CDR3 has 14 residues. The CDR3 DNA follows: TGTGCCACCCAGACAGGGGCCAGCACAGATACGCAGTATTTT. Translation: CATQTGASTDTQYF.

For the CDR3, the DNA is TGTGCCAGCAGCGGGAGAAGCACGGGACCCGGGGAGCTGTTTTTT. Amino acid sequence: CASSGRSTGPGELFF. The V gene is TRBV5-8, the J gene TRBJ2-2; perhaps D is TRBD1 or TRBD2 (5 bases each). V was pared by 4 bases and J by 6 bases, with 16 bases between. CDR1 is SGHTS and CDR2 is YDEGEE in the germline V gene. CDR3 length equals 15 residues.

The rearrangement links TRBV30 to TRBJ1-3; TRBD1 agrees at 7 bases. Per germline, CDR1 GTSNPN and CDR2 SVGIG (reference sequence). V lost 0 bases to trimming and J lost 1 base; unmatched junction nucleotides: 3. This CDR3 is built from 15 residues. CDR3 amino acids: CAWSVQGLSGNTIYF. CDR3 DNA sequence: TGTGCCTGGAGTGTACAGGGGCTGTCTGGAAACACCATATATTTT.

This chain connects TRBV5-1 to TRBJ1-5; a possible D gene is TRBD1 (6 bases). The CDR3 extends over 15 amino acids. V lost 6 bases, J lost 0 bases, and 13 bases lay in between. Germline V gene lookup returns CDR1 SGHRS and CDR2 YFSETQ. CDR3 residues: CASKMDSYSNQPQHF. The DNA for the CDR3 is TGCGCCAGCAAAATGGACAGCTATAGCAATCAGCCCCAGCATTTT.

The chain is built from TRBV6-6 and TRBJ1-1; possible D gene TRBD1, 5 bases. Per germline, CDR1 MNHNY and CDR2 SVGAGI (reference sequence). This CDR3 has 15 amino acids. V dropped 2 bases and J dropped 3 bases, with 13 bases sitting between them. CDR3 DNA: TGTGCCAGCAGTTACCTCAGGGACGGTCACACTGAAGCTTTCTTT. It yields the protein CASSYLRDGHTEAFF.

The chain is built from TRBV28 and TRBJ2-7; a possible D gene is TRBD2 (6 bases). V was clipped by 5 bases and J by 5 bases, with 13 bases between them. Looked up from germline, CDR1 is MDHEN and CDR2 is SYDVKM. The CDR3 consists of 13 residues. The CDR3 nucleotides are TGTGCCAGCAGTCCTAGCGCTGGCGACGAGCAGTACTTC. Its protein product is CASSPSAGDEQYF. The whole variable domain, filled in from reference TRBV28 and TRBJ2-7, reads DVKVTQSSRYLVKRTGEKVFLECVQDMDHENMFWYRQDPGLGLRLIYFSYDVKMKEKGDIPEGYSVSREKKERFSLILESASTNQTSMYLCASSPSAGDEQYFGPGTRLTVT.

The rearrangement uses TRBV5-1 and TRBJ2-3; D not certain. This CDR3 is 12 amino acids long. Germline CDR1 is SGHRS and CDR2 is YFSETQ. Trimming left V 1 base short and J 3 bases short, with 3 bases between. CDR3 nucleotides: TGCGCCAGCAGCTTGCTGACAGATACGCAGTATTTT. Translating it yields CASSLLTDTQYF.